The text below deals with one T cell receptor (beta chain). The data stem from a study of blood T cell repertoires in COVID-19. Whole-study context: The United States, Italy and Spain were the sources of the acute and convalescent COVID-19 samples. PBMCs, B-cell-depleted T cells, or T cells were the source of the cDNA or gDNA that made up the material.

Germline values: CDR1 MNHNY, CDR2 SVGAGI (reference sequence). CDR3 size: 19 residues. The ends were cut back, 6 bases at V and 1 base at J, with 27 bases in the middle. Original processing methods: Counts of nucleated cells, estimated from reference gene primer amplification, were obtained. The method was immunoSEQ multiplex PCR; TCRdb's version includes in-frame clones alone and lacks a portion of them. The DNA was the basis for D and trimming; V, J and clone size are from that table. The top ten clones hold 2.5% to 3.5% of a sample with 65,000 to 90,000 clones, approximately 90% of them seen once.

The chain has TRBV6-6 and TRBJ1-1, with a tentative D call TRBD1 (6 bases). The TCR comes from a woman in her fifties or sixties with active or convalescent COVID-19. Material for sequencing was peripheral blood. The CDR3 nucleotides read TGTGCCAGCAGCTACGATGTGATACATGGTGGACAGACGAACACTGAAGCTTTCTTT. Translation: CASSYDVIHGGQTNTEAFF.